A single sample is the source of the 4 T cell receptor beta chains below, sequenced in a study of blood T cell repertoires in COVID-19. Clones were read by immunoSEQ multiplex PCR, and TCRdb kept only the in-frame ones, dropping some. The repertoire consists of about 300,000 clones, with over 80% occurring once and the leading ten covering 6.3%. The sample comprised peripheral blood. The source of these receptors is a woman between 45 and 60 years old with COVID-19, enrolled during active disease.

This sequence joins TRBV3-1 (or the pseudogene TRBV3-2) and TRBJ1-5; 8 bases line up with TRBD1. The CDR3 is made up of 13 amino acids. CDR1 and CDR2 from the germline V gene are LGHDT and YNNKEL (reference sequence). J was trimmed by 6 bases and V by 4 bases; bases with no gene match: 2. The CDR3 sequence: CASSLQGGQPQHF. The CDR3 DNA sequence: TGTGCCAGCAGCCTACAGGGGGGTCAGCCCCAGCATTTT.

This chain connects TRBV19 to TRBJ1-2; 8 bases fit TRBD1. The CDR3 loop spans 16 amino acids. The germline gives CDR1 LNHDA, CDR2 SQIVND (reference sequence). V dropped 5 bases and J dropped 0; count of bases not matched to a gene: 8. CDR3 loop: CASSQTGGNTNYGYTF. CDR3 DNA sequence: TGTGCCAGTAGTCAAACAGGGGGGAATACTAACTATGGCTACACCTTC.

V gene TRBV15 combines with J gene TRBJ1-6; TRBD1 matches 7 bases. This CDR3 has 18 residues. Trimming removed 0 bases from V and 2 bases from J; junction bases left unmatched: 7. Germline loops: CDR1 LNHNV, CDR2 YYDKDF (reference sequence). The CDR3 region is CATSRDHQGETYNSPLHF. In nucleotides, the CDR3 is TGTGCCACCAGCAGAGATCATCAGGGGGAAACCTATAATTCACCCCTCCACTTT.

The chain combines TRBV7-8 with TRBJ1-2; D is perhaps TRBD1 (5 bases). Germline V gene sequence: CDR1 SGHVS, CDR2 FQNEAQ. V lost 4 bases and J lost 8, with 23 bases in between. The CDR3 is 16 residues long. Here the CDR3 reads CASSSDRTGGRVGYTF. The CDR3 DNA sequence: TGTGCCAGCAGCTCCGACAGAACCGGGGGTCGGGTCGGCTACACCTTC.